What follows is one TCR beta chain and its context. Its antigen is unknown. Distinct nucleotide sequences in the sample also encode this CDR3. The data were taken from a study of T cell responses to AZD1222 COVID-19 vaccine. General study findings and limits: Spike-wide vaccine-associated CD4 TCRs dominated at 160-218 and 743-854. No day 14 peak samples; only post-peak repertoires were characterized.

Produced via immunoSEQ multiplex PCR; TCRdb's table is partial and in-frame only. The table includes under 200,000 clones, 88% detected once. Pooling of second doses given at about 4 or about 12 weeks was done. The TCR comes from an adult who received the AZD1222 COVID-19 vaccine. The specimen comprised peripheral blood, sampled 28 days after the second AZD1222 dose.

This CDR3 is CASSPGTSGRNEQFF. CDR3 sequence (DNA): TGTGCCAGCAGCCCGGGGACTAGCGGGAGGAATGAGCAGTTCTTC. The rearrangement uses TRBV27 and TRBJ2-1; 15 bases line up with TRBD2. V lost 6 bases to trimming and J lost 7 bases; unmatched junction nucleotides: 4. The CDR3 contains 15 residues. Germline CDR1 is MNHEY and CDR2 is SMNVEV (reference sequence).